This T cell receptor beta chain originates from a study of T cell responses to AZD1222 COVID-19 vaccine. The table came from immunoSEQ multiplex PCR; TCRdb's copy has only in-frame clones and leaves some out. The repertoire holds 150,000 or so clones, with 91% as singletons. V lost 3 bases, J lost 6 bases, and 7 bases lay in between. This CDR3 has 12 amino acids. Per germline, CDR1 SEHNR and CDR2 FQNEAQ (reference sequence). The receptor comes from an adult who received the AZD1222 COVID-19 vaccine. The chain recombines TRBV7-9 with TRBJ2-3; D unresolved. The source material was peripheral blood, sampled 28 days after the second AZD1222 dose. CDR3 residues: CASSFSPDTQYF. The DNA of the CDR3 is TGTGCCAGCAGCTTCTCCCCGGATACGCAGTATTTT.